This T cell receptor (beta chain) was identified during a study of blood T cells in healthy people across ages. Study outcomes and limitations: Naive and antigen-experienced cells were not separated, limiting conclusive comparison.

PCR was performed a second time for about 7 to 11 cycles using a sample-barcoded 5' primer and a J-beta primer mix. Every cDNA molecule carried a tag from a template-switch adaptor bearing 12 random nucleotides. In TCRdb, the 5' RACE reads were re-called with MiXCR into one record per CDR3 protein. The table shows over a million distinct CDR3 sequences, with 35% to 50% occurring only once. Per the germline V gene, CDR1 is MNHNS and CDR2 is SASEGT. The CDR3 is 19 residues long. V was clipped by 6 bases and J by 0 bases; unmatched bases: 20. This clonotype came up a few times. No antigen is known for it.

The receptor comes from a woman between 55 and 75 years old in good health. This chain joins TRBV6-1 and TRBJ2-7, with TRBD1 matching 7 bases. The sequencing sample was made of blood. The CDR3 DNA sequence: TGTGCCAGCAGCTCCGCGGACAGGATGCGTATAACTAACTCCTACGAGCAGTACTTC. It yields the protein CASSSADRMRITNSYEQYF.